These 14 T cell receptor beta chains originate from one sample sequenced in a study of cytomegalovirus exposure and HLA in healthy donors. With 60 Vbeta and 13 Jbeta primers, the PCR was carried out. Generated by immunoSEQ multiplex PCR, the TCRdb table keeps only in-frame clones and is missing some. The sample lists some 130,000 clones; 80% were seen once. Sequencing was performed on PBMCs. Source of these receptors: a man younger than 45 in good health and CMV-seronegative.

This clone showed up just once. The chain links TRBV4-2 to TRBJ2-3; possible D gene TRBD2, 5 bases. V was pared by 4 bases and J by 0 bases, with 14 bases between. CDR1 and CDR2 (germline): LGHNA, YNFKEQ. This CDR3 has 16 amino acids. The CDR3 here is CASSLERAASTDTQYF. The DNA for the CDR3 is TGTGCCAGCAGCCTCGAGAGGGCAGCCAGCACAGATACGCAGTATTTT.

The chain recombines TRBV5-1 with TRBJ2-3; the D is unclear. V lost 0 bases to trimming and J lost 1 base, with 12 bases between them. The CDR3 sequence is 16 residues long. Germline CDR1 is SGHRS and CDR2 is YFSETQ. The CDR3 here is CASSLGHFRGTDTQYF. In DNA, the CDR3 is TGCGCCAGCAGCTTGGGACATTTCCGTGGCACAGATACGCAGTATTTT. The full variable domain, its missing parts supplied by reference TRBV5-1 and TRBJ2-3, is KAGVTQTPRYLIKTRGQQVTLSCSPISGHRSVSWYQQTPGQGLQFLFEYFSETQRNKGNFPGRFSGRQFSNSRSEMNVSTLELGDSALYLCASSLGHFRGTDTQYFGPGTRLTVL.

This chain links TRBV5-8 with TRBJ2-1; TRBD2 agrees at 13 bases. CDR1 and CDR2 (germline): SGHTS, YDEGEE. V lost 5 bases to trimming and J lost 5 bases; unmatched junction nucleotides: 10. The CDR3 runs to 17 residues. The CDR3: CASSVPGLAGKNNEQFF. In nucleotides, the CDR3 is TGTGCCAGCAGTGTCCCGGGACTAGCGGGAAAAAACAATGAGCAGTTCTTC.

With respect to this clone: Other DNA sequences in this specimen translate into the identical CDR3. The chain combines TRBV28 with TRBJ2-7; 7 nucleotides agree with TRBD2. The ends lost 7 bases at V and 4 bases at J; junction bases unmatched: 7. CDR1 is MDHEN, CDR2 SYDVKM, per germline. CDR3 size: 13 residues. CDR3 loop: CASTLGGSYEQYF. In DNA, the CDR3 is TGTGCCAGCACCTTGGGGGGGTCGTACGAGCAGTACTTC.

The gene calls are TRBV27 and TRBJ2-5; TRBD2 matches at 14 bases. The CDR3 contains 18 residues. The V gene end was trimmed by 7 bases and the J gene end by 4 bases; junction bases not matched to a gene: 14. CDR1 and CDR2 from the germline V gene are MNHEY and SMNVEV (reference sequence). The CDR3 sequence: CASTRLAGGLGRGETQYF. CDR3 bases: TGTGCCAGCACCCGACTAGCGGGAGGGCTAGGTAGGGGAGAGACCCAGTACTTC.

As to this clone: One end of the junction varies from germline; a read error may be responsible. V gene TRBV28 combines with J gene TRBJ2-1, with 8 bases matching TRBD2. This CDR3 contains 15 residues. Germline assignment: CDR1 MDHEN and CDR2 SYDVKM. The DNA for the CDR3 is TGTGCCAGCAATTTAGCGGGAATCACCTACAATGAGCAGTTCTTC. It encodes CASNLAGITYNEQFF.

This chain joins TRBV9 and TRBJ2-7; 7 nucleotides align to TRBD2. V lost 0 bases to trimming and J lost 0 bases; unmatched junction nucleotides: 3. CDR3 length: 15 residues. Germline V gene sequence: CDR1 SGDLS, CDR2 YYNGEE. The CDR3 DNA follows: TGTGCCAGCAGCGTAGGGGCGGGAGCCTCCTACGAGCAGTACTTC. It codes for CASSVGAGASYEQYF.

As concerns this clone: One end of the junction is discordant with germline, which a read error may explain. The gene calls are TRBV7-7 and TRBJ2-3, with D uncertain. The CDR3 runs to 13 residues. CDR1 is SSHAT and CDR2 is FNYEAQ in the germline V gene (reference sequence). The CDR3 DNA reads TGTGCTAGCAGCTTTTTGTATACAGATACGCAGTATTTT. It encodes CASSFLYTDTQYF. The full variable domain, completed using reference TRBV7-7 and TRBJ2-3, is GAGVSQSPRYKVTKRGQDVTLRCDPISSHATLYWYQQALGQGPEFLTYFNYEAQPDKSGLPSDRFSAERPEGSISTLTIQRTEQRDSAMYRCASSFLYTDTQYFGPGTRLTVL.

The chain is built from TRBV6-1 and TRBJ2-2, with D tentatively TRBD1 (5 bases). Trimming removed 3 bases at V and 5 bases at J, with 10 bases between. Germline CDR1 is MNHNS and CDR2 is SASEGT. The CDR3 length is 14 residues. CDR3 nucleotide sequence: TGTGCCAGCAGTGAGGGGCTAGGAACCGGGGAGCTGTTTTTT. This encodes CASSEGLGTGELFF.

The chain employs TRBV5-8 and TRBJ2-7; TRBD2 aligns across 8 bases. Germline CDR1 reads SGHTS; CDR2 reads YDEGEE. The CDR3 loop spans 16 amino acids. The trim removed 4 bases at V and 7 bases at J, leaving 16 bases unmatched. CDR3 bases: TGTGCCAGCAGCCCAGAACTAGCGGATATAACTACTGAGCAGTACTTC. Its translation: CASSPELADITTEQYF.

The chain joins TRBV5-1 to TRBJ2-3, with D hard to call. This CDR3 has 15 amino acids. Germline loops: CDR1 SGHRS, CDR2 YFSETQ. The ends were cut back, 0 bases at V and 2 bases at J, with 10 bases in the middle. In DNA form, the CDR3 reads TGCGCCAGCAGCTTGGTGGGCAGAAACACAGATACGCAGTATTTT. Amino acid sequence: CASSLVGRNTDTQYF.

The rearrangement uses TRBV30 and TRBJ1-2; 7 bases align to TRBD1. The V segment lost 2 bases and the J segment 2 bases; nucleotides outside the gene matches: 5. Germline V gene sequence: CDR1 GTSNPN, CDR2 SVGIG (reference sequence). This CDR3 region has 14 residues. The CDR3 nucleotides read TGTGCCTGGAGTTGGGACAGCTTAAACTATGGCTACACCTTC. This gives the protein CAWSWDSLNYGYTF.

In nucleotides, the CDR3 is TGTGCCAGCAGCCGGACAGGGGATCATGCTGAAGCTTTCTTT. Its translation: CASSRTGDHAEAFF. This sequence joins TRBV7-9 and TRBJ1-1; 9 bases are a match to TRBD1. This CDR3 region has 14 residues. CDR1 is SEHNR and CDR2 is FQNEAQ in the germline V gene (reference sequence). Trimming removed 5 bases from V and 6 bases from J; junction bases left unmatched: 7.

V usage is TRBV20-1 and J usage is TRBJ2-7; D remains unclear. CDR3 length: 11 amino acids. The V and J ends lost 2 bases and 2 bases respectively, with 4 bases between them. The V gene's germline CDR1 is DFQATT and CDR2 SNEGSKA (reference sequence). The CDR3 nucleotides read TGCAGTGCTAGAAGAGCCTACGAGCAGTACTTC. Amino acids: CSARRAYEQYF.